The rows below give T cell receptor beta chains drawn from one sample of a study of blood T cell repertoires in COVID-19. Data came from immunoSEQ multiplex PCR; TCRdb stores just in-frame clones and leaves some out. The repertoire holds approximately 80,000 clones, with over 75% as singletons. Sequencing used peripheral blood. These receptors came from a man in his fifties with COVID-19, enrolled during active disease. The CDR3 runs from the conserved cysteine through the conserved F or W. D genes are given only for firm matches. A clone size is listed for some rows: how often the clone was seen (once, few, many), or a class if it is expanded.

clone size: .; D gene: .; V gene: TRBV11-3; J gene: TRBJ2-3; CDR3 protein: CASSPSRGSTDTQYF; CDR3 DNA: TGTGCCAGCAGCCCGTCCCGGGGAAGCACAGATACGCAGTATTTT
clone size: .; D gene: .; V gene: TRBV18; J gene: TRBJ2-5; CDR3 protein: CASSPTRETQYF; CDR3 DNA: TGTGCCAGCTCACCCACCCGGGAGACCCAGTACTTC
clone size: .; D gene: TRBD1; V gene: TRBV5-1; J gene: TRBJ2-1; CDR3 protein: CASSLGRTGGYDEQFF; CDR3 DNA: TGCGCCAGCAGCTTGGGCAGGACAGGGGGATACGATGAGCAGTTCTTC
clone size: .; D gene: .; V gene: TRBV19; J gene: TRBJ1-5; CDR3 protein: CASSKQINQPQHF; CDR3 DNA: TGTGCCAGTAGTAAACAGATTAATCAGCCCCAGCATTTT
clone size: .; D gene: TRBD1; V gene: TRBV11-3; J gene: TRBJ2-1; CDR3 protein: CASSFGTGRNEQFF; CDR3 DNA: TGTGCCAGCAGCTTCGGGACAGGGCGTAATGAGCAGTTCTTC
clone size: once; D gene: .; V gene: TRBV29-1; J gene: TRBJ1-6; CDR3 protein: CSVRQSRNSPLHF; CDR3 DNA: TGCAGCGTTAGACAATCCAGGAATTCACCCCTCCACTTT
clone size: .; D gene: TRBD2; V gene: TRBV7-8; J gene: TRBJ2-7; CDR3 protein: CASSVIAGGLNEQYF; CDR3 DNA: TGTGCCAGCAGCGTTATAGCGGGAGGGCTCAACGAGCAGTACTTC
clone size: .; D gene: TRBD1; V gene: TRBV2; J gene: TRBJ1-2; CDR3 protein: CASRPGQGGYGYTF; CDR3 DNA: TGTGCCAGCAGGCCGGGACAGGGAGGCTATGGCTACACCTTC
clone size: .; D gene: .; V gene: TRBV6-1; J gene: TRBJ2-5; CDR3 protein: CASSESKVRRETQYF; CDR3 DNA: TGTGCCAGCAGTGAATCGAAGGTGCGGAGGGAGACCCAGTACTTC
clone size: once; D gene: .; V gene: TRBV5-6; J gene: TRBJ1-1; CDR3 protein: CASSFEPGGATEAFF; CDR3 DNA: TGTGCCAGCAGCTTCGAACCCGGGGGGGCCACTGAAGCTTTCTTT
clone size: .; D gene: TRBD2; V gene: TRBV27; J gene: TRBJ2-1; CDR3 protein: CASSSTSGRNEFF; CDR3 DNA: TGTGCCAGCAGTTCAACTAGCGGACGGAATGAGTTCTTC
clone size: .; D gene: .; V gene: TRBV21-1; J gene: TRBJ2-7; CDR3 protein: CASSNKGSFYEQYF; CDR3 DNA: TGTGCCAGCAGCAATAAAGGGAGTTTCTACGAGCAGTACTTC